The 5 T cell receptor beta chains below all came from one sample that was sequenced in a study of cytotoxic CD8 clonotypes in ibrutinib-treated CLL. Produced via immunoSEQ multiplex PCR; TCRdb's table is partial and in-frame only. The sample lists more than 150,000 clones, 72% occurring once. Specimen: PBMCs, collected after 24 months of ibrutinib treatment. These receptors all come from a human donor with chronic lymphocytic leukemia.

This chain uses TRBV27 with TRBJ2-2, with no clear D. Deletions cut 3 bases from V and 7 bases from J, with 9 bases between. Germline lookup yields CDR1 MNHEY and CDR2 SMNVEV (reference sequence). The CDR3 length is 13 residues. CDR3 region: CASSFPGRGELFF. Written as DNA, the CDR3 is TGTGCCAGCAGTTTCCCAGGCCGCGGGGAGCTGTTTTTT.

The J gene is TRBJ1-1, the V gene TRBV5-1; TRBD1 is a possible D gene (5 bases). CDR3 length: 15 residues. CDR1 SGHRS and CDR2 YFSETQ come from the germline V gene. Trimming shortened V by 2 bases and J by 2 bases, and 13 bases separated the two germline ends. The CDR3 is CASSLRQPPNTEAFF. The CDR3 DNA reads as TGCGCCAGCAGCTTAAGACAGCCCCCAAACACTGAAGCTTTCTTT.

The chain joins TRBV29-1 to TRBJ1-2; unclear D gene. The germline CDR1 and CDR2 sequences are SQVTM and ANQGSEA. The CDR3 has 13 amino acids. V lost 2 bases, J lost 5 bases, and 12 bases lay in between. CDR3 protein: CSVESAKDYGYTF. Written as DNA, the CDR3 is TGCAGCGTTGAATCCGCCAAAGATTATGGCTACACCTTC. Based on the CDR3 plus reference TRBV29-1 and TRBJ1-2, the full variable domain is SAVISQKPSRDICQRGTSLTIQCQVDSQVTMMFWYRQQPGQSLTLIATANQGSEATYESGFVIDKFPISRPNLTFSTLTVSNMSPEDSSIYLCSVESAKDYGYTFGSGTRLTVV.

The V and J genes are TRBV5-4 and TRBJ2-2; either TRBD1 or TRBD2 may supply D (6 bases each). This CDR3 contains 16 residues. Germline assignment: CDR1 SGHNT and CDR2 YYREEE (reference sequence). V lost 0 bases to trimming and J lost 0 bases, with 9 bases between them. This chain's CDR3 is CASSLGRGPNTGELFF. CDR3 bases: TGTGCCAGCAGCTTGGGTCGGGGGCCGAACACCGGGGAGCTGTTTTTT.

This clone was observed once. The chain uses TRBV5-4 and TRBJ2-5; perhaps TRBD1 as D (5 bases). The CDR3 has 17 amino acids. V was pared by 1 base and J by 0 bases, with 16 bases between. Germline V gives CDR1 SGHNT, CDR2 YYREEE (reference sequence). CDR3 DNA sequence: TGTGCCAGCAGCTTGTTCGTCTCGGCAGGGCACCAAGAGACCCAGTACTTC. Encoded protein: CASSLFVSAGHQETQYF.